A single sample is the source of the 7 T cell receptor beta chains below, sequenced in a study. Adaptor-ligated barcode primers were used to amplify TRBV12-4/TRBJ1-2 clonotypes. MiXCR, run by TCRdb on the multiplex PCR reads, gives a single entry per CDR3 protein. The repertoire includes about 1,400 distinct CDR3 sequences, 16% of them detected once, and about 51% sits in the top ten. The sequenced sample was naive CD4+ T cells sorted from blood. Subset in this sample: naive CD4+ T cells, CD4+CD45RA+CD25-. All receptors derive from a female donor with breast cancer.

In its sample, this clonotype ranks as medium-sized (0.01 to 0.1%). This rearrangement joins TRBV12-3 or TRBV12-4 to TRBJ1-2; perhaps TRBD1 as D (5 bases). The CDR3 length is 13 residues. V shed 7 bases and J shed 7 bases, with 16 bases lying between them. As DNA, the CDR3 is TGTGCCAGCACGGAGAGGGGAGGTCTTGGCTACACCTTC. It yields the protein CASTERGGLGYTF.

The chain joins TRBV12-3 or TRBV12-4 to TRBJ1-2, with 10 nucleotides matching TRBD1. The CDR3 runs 18 residues. Unmatched junction bases numbered 15, after V lost 6 bases and J lost 2 bases. The CDR3: CASRSEAKPGQGNYGYTF. CDR3 DNA sequence: TGTGCCAGCAGATCGGAAGCCAAACCGGGACAGGGGAACTATGGCTACACCTTC.

This clonotype is labeled as medium-sized. J is TRBJ1-2 and V is TRBV12-3 or TRBV12-4; 9 bases line up with TRBD1. The CDR3 contains 16 residues. Trimming at V came to 0 bases and at J to 4 bases, leaving 6 bases not matched to a gene. This chain's CDR3 is CASSLAGTGSSYGYTF. CDR3 nucleotides: TGTGCCAGCAGTTTAGCCGGGACAGGGAGTTCCTATGGCTACACCTTC.

Within the sample, this clonotype is medium-sized (0.01 to 0.1%). The V gene is TRBV12-3 or TRBV12-4, the J gene TRBJ1-2; 8 nucleotides align to TRBD1. The J segment lost 7 bases and the V segment lost 2 bases, leaving 9 bases of the junction unmatched. The CDR3 spans 15 residues. CDR3 DNA sequence: TGTGCCAGCAGTTTACCACGACAGGGGAGGGGTGGCTACACCTTC. Its protein is CASSLPRQGRGGYTF.

This clonotype has only a few counts. This may arise from a read error, as a much more abundant clone is one base away. V usage is TRBV12-3 or TRBV12-4 and J usage is TRBJ1-2; D unresolved. There are 13 residues in the CDR3. V lost 1 base and J 4 bases, leaving 7 bases between the germline ends. The CDR3 spells CASSLVRTYGYTF. The CDR3 DNA follows: TGTGCCAGCAGTTTAGTCAGGACCTATGGCTACACCTTC.

This clonotype has ten or more counts. The chain carries TRBV12-3 or TRBV12-4 and TRBJ1-2; tentatively, D is TRBD1 (6 bases). The CDR3 contains 15 residues. The V and J ends lost 3 bases and 4 bases respectively, with 15 bases between them. The CDR3 bases are TGTGCCAGCAGTTTGGCCCCGACAGGAAGCTATGGCTACACCTTC. Translation: CASSLAPTGSYGYTF.

The chain has TRBV12-3 or TRBV12-4 and TRBJ1-2, with 8 bases lining up with TRBD1. The V segment lost 6 bases and the J segment 6 bases; nucleotides outside the gene matches: 18. The length of the CDR3 is 17 residues. In DNA form, the CDR3 reads TGTGCCAGCAGATCGGAAGCCAAACCGGGACAGGTCCATGGCTACACCTTC. This codes for CASRSEAKPGQVHGYTF.